A selection of T cell receptor beta chains follows, all from one sample in a study of regulatory T cells. Clones were read by immunoSEQ multiplex PCR, and TCRdb kept only the in-frame ones, dropping some. Of around 6,000 clones in the sample, more than 80% were seen once. Sequenced: CD4+ Tregs sorted from blood. The receptors were sampled from a young adult with CD3G deficiency. Both conserved end residues are part of each CDR3. D genes are given only for firm matches. Not every row has a clone size; where given, it reads once, few, many or a size class.

cdr3_nt,cdr3_aa,v_call,d_call,j_call,clone_size,cdr3_length
TGTGCCAGCAGTCGTACAGGGGGCGTCGAGCAGTACTTC,CASSRTGGVEQYF,TRBV5-5,TRBD1,TRBJ2-7,NA,13
TGTGCCATCAGTGAGGGACTAGCGGGGTACGAGCAGTACTTC,CAISEGLAGYEQYF,TRBV10-3,TRBD2,TRBJ2-7,NA,14
TGTGCCAGCAGCCCTATTAGCGGGAGGGCCAATGAGCAGTTCTTC,CASSPISGRANEQFF,TRBV28,TRBD2,TRBJ2-1,NA,15
TGTGCCAGCAGTTTCGGTTTGGGCAGGGGGGACTATGGCTACACCTTC,CASSFGLGRGDYGYTF,TRBV28,TRBD1,TRBJ1-2,NA,16
TGTGCCAGCAGTGAGAATGAGGGGCTGACGGGCTACACCTTC,CASSENEGLTGYTF,TRBV6-1,NA,TRBJ1-2,NA,14
TGTGCCAGTAGTATGTCTGGACAGGGGGCTTTGAGCTCCTACAATGAGCAGTTCTTC,CASSMSGQGALSSYNEQFF,TRBV19,TRBD1,TRBJ2-1,NA,19
TGTGCCAGCTCACCCGACAGGGGGCTTGATGGCTACACCTTC,CASSPDRGLDGYTF,TRBV18,TRBD1,TRBJ1-2,NA,14
TGTGCCAGCTCCACCCGGTCTAGCGGTGTCAGAGATACGCAGTATTTT,CASSTRSSGVRDTQYF,TRBV18,TRBD2,TRBJ2-3,NA,16
TGTGCCAGCAGCTTAAACCTAGCTGGCCCAGATACGCAGTATTTT,CASSLNLAGPDTQYF,TRBV7-8,NA,TRBJ2-3,NA,15
TGTGCCAGCAGCAAGGGACGGACCCAGTACTTC,CASSKGRTQYF,TRBV7-8,NA,TRBJ2-5,NA,11
TGTGCCAGCAGTGAAAAGTCGAGCGGGGGCGGCACAGATACGCAGTATTTT,CASSEKSSGGGTDTQYF,TRBV6-1,TRBD2,TRBJ2-3,NA,17
TGTGCCATCAGTGAGTTCAACCAAGGCGAGCAGTACTTC,CAISEFNQGEQYF,TRBV10-3,NA,TRBJ2-7,NA,13
TGCGCCAGCAGCTCTCAGGGGGTATTGGCAGATACGCAGTATTTT,CASSSQGVLADTQYF,TRBV5-1,TRBD1,TRBJ2-3,NA,15
TGTGCCAGCAGGGTAGGCGGGAGGGCCTACAATGAGCAGTTCTTC,CASRVGGRAYNEQFF,TRBV6-1,TRBD2,TRBJ2-1,NA,15
TGTGCCAGCGCTAGTCTCACAGATACGCAGTATTTT,CASASLTDTQYF,TRBV7-9,NA,TRBJ2-3,NA,12
TGTGCCAGCAGTTCACGGTCCTACAAGGCCAGGGGCTACACCTTC,CASSSRSYKARGYTF,TRBV28,NA,TRBJ1-2,NA,15
TGTGCCATCAGGGACAGGGGAGGCAAGCAGTACTTC,CAIRDRGGKQYF,TRBV10-3,TRBD1,TRBJ2-7,NA,12
TGCAGTGCTACAGGGAACACTGAAGCTTTCTTT,CSATGNTEAFF,TRBV20-1,NA,TRBJ1-1,few,11
TGTGCCAGCAGTTCACCCGGGTACCAAGAGACCCAGTACTTC,CASSSPGYQETQYF,TRBV28,NA,TRBJ2-5,NA,14
TGCGCCAGCAGCTTGGGACTAGCAATCACAGATACGCAGTATTTT,CASSLGLAITDTQYF,TRBV5-1,TRBD2,TRBJ2-3,NA,15
TGTGCCAGCAGTTTACCGCCGGGACAGGGGACCCGGTACCAAGAGACCCAGTACTTC,CASSLPPGQGTRYQETQYF,TRBV28,TRBD1,TRBJ2-5,NA,19
TGTGCCAGCAGCTCCACACAGGGGAGTAATTCACCCCTCCACTTT,CASSSTQGSNSPLHF,TRBV6-1,TRBD1,TRBJ1-6,NA,15
TGCGCCAGCAGCTTGCACCGACAGGGTAGTACAGATACGCAGTATTTT,CASSLHRQGSTDTQYF,TRBV5-1,TRBD1,TRBJ2-3,NA,16
TGTGCCAGCAGGTCGAGAGGCAGGAACACTGAAGCTTTCTTT,CASRSRGRNTEAFF,TRBV5-6,NA,TRBJ1-1,NA,14
TGTGCCAGCAGTGAAAATGGGGGGAGAGCTGAAGCTTTCTTT,CASSENGGRAEAFF,TRBV6-1,NA,TRBJ1-1,NA,14
TGTGCCAGCAGCTCGGGCCATACAACTAATGAAAAACTGTTTTTT,CASSSGHTTNEKLFF,TRBV7-9,NA,TRBJ1-4,NA,15
TGTGCCAGCAGGCGAATGGGGGCCTACGAGCAGTACTTC,CASRRMGAYEQYF,TRBV6-1,NA,TRBJ2-7,NA,13
TGTGCCAGCAGTTCTTTGACAGGGACGTATGGCTACACCTTC,CASSSLTGTYGYTF,TRBV28,TRBD1,TRBJ1-2,NA,14
TGTGCCAGCTCACCACAAAGGATGAGGGAGCAGTACTTC,CASSPQRMREQYF,TRBV18,NA,TRBJ2-7,NA,13
TGTGCCAGCAGTTTTCAGGGGGCTGAAGATACGCAGTATTTT,CASSFQGAEDTQYF,TRBV6-1,TRBD1,TRBJ2-3,NA,14
TGTGCCAGTAGTAATCGCCCGGGCCAGCCCCAGCATTTT,CASSNRPGQPQHF,TRBV19,NA,TRBJ1-5,NA,13
TGTGCCAGCAGCTTGCGGGTATCGGATTCACCCCTCCACTTT,CASSLRVSDSPLHF,TRBV11-2,NA,TRBJ1-6,NA,14
TGCGCCAGCAGCCCCCAGGGGGCGCAAACAGATACGCAGTATTTT,CASSPQGAQTDTQYF,TRBV5-1,TRBD1,TRBJ2-3,once,15
TGCGCCAGCAGCTTGGCCCCACCGGGACTAGCGGAACGTGGGGGTGAAAATGAGCAGTTCTTC,CASSLAPPGLAERGGENEQFF,TRBV5-1,TRBD2,TRBJ2-1,NA,21
TGTGCCAGCAGTTCCTCGGCCACGGACCAAGAGACCCAGTACTTC,CASSSSATDQETQYF,TRBV28,NA,TRBJ2-5,NA,15
TGTGCCAGTAGTCCCCCTTTGAGACAGGGGAAGGTCTATGGCTACACCTTC,CASSPPLRQGKVYGYTF,TRBV19,TRBD1,TRBJ1-2,NA,17
TGTGCCAGCATCCCCCCGAGAGATAACTATGGCTACACCTTC,CASIPPRDNYGYTF,TRBV27,NA,TRBJ1-2,NA,14